This T cell receptor (beta chain) originates from a study of T-cell memory formation after mild COVID-19. Study results and limitations: The study found contracting CD4+ clones mainly in CM and EM and contracting CD8+ clones in EMRA. Memory from before infection featured some responding clones, which suggests cross-reactive memory joined.

Turning to this clonotype: The antigen is undetermined.

CDR1 and CDR2 (germline): SGHRS, YFSETQ. The CDR3 is 13 amino acids. Trimming removed 0 bases from V and 14 bases from J, with 15 bases in between. 5'RACE primed at constant segments yielded TCR alpha and TCR beta cDNA libraries bearing sample barcodes and UMIs. TCRdb processed the 5' RACE reads anew with MiXCR; each CDR3 protein has one entry. The table shows about 620,000 distinct CDR3 sequences, with around 17% occurring only once. The chain employs TRBV5-1 and TRBJ2-1; D is possibly TRBD2 (6 bases). The TCR sequence derives from an adult woman who had mild COVID-19 (a few samples of this study predate the infection). Cell type and time point are not known. The sample comprised PBMCs or a T cell subset sorted from them (not recorded which). The CDR3 bases are TGCGCCAGCAGCTTGGAGGTTGAGACTAGGAAGTTCTTC. Amino acid sequence: CASSLEVETRKFF.